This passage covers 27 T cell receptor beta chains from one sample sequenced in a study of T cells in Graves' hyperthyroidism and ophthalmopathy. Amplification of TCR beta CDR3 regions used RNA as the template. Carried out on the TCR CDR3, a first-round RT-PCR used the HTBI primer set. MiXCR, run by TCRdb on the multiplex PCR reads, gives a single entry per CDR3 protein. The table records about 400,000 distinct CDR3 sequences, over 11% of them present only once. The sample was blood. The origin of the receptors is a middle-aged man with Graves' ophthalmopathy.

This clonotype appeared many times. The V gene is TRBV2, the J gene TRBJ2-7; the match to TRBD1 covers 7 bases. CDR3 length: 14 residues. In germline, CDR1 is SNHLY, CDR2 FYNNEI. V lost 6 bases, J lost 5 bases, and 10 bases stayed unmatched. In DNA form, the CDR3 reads TGTGCCAGCAGAGTCCGACAGGGCCCCGACGAGCAGTACTTC. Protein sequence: CASRVRQGPDEQYF.

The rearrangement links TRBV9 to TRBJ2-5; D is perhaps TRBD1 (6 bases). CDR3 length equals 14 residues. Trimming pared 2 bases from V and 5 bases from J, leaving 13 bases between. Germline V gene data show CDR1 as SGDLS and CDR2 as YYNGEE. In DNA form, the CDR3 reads TGTGCCAGCAGCGTCTCAGGGGTATCGGAGACCCAGTACTTC. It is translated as CASSVSGVSETQYF.

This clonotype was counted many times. The CDR3 DNA is TGTGCCAGCAGTTTCACCTCGGGACAGGAATCCTACGAGCAGTACTTC. The encoded protein is CASSFTSGQESYEQYF. The chain uses TRBV28 and TRBJ2-7; 8 bases align to TRBD1. The CDR3 totals 16 residues. V lost 3 bases to trimming and J lost 1 base; unmatched junction nucleotides: 8. Per the germline V gene, CDR1 is MDHEN and CDR2 is SYDVKM.

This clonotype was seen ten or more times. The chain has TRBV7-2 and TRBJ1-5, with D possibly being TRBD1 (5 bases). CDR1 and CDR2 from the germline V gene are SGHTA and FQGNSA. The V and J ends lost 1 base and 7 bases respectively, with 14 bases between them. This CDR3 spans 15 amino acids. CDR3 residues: CASSLGGHVRQPQHF. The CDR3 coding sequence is TGTGCCAGCAGCTTAGGAGGACATGTGAGGCAGCCCCAGCATTTT.

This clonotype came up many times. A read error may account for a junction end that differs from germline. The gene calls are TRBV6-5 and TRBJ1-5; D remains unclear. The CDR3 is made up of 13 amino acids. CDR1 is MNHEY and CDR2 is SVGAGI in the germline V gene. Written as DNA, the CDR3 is TGTGCCAGTAGTTCCTTGGTCGATCAGCCCCAGCATTTT. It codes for CASSSLVDQPQHF.

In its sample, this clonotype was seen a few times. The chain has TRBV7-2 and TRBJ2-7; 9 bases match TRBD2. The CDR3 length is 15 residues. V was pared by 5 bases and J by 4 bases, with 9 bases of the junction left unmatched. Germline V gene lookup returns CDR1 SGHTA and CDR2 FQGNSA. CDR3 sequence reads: CASSHNLAGPYEQYF. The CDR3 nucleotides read TGTGCCAGCAGCCATAACCTAGCGGGACCTTACGAGCAGTACTTC.

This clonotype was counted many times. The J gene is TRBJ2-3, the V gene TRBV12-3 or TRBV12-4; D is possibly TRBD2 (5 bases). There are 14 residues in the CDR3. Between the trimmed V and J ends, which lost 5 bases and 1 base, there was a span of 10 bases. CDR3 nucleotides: TGTGCCAGCAGTCCCGAAGCGGGCACAGATACGCAGTATTTT. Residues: CASSPEAGTDTQYF.

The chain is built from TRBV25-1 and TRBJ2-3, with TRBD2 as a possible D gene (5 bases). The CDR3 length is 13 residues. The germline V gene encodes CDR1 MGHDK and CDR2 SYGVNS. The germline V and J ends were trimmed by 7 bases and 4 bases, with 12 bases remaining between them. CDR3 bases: TGTGCCAGCAAGGGAGTAGGCGCAGATACGCAGTATTTT. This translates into CASKGVGADTQYF.

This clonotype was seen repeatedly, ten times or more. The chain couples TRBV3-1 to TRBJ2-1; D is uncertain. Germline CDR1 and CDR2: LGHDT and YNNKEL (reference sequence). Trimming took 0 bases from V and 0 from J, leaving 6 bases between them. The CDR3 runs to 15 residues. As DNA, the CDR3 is TGTGCCAGCAGCCAAGAGTTCCGCTCCTACAATGAGCAGTTCTTC. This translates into CASSQEFRSYNEQFF.

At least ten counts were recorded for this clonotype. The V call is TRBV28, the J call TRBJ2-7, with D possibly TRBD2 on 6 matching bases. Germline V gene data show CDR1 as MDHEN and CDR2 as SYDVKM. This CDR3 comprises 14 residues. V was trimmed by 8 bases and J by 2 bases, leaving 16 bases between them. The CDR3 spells CASSVGGYTYEQYF. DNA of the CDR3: TGTGCCAGCTCCGTGGGGGGATATACCTACGAGCAGTACTTC.

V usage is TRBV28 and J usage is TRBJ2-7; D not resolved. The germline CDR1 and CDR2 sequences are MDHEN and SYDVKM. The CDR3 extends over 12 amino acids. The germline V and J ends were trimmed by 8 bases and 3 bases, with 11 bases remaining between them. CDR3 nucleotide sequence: TGTGCCAGCTCAGTGCAGATCTACGAGCAGTACTTC. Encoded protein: CASSVQIYEQYF.

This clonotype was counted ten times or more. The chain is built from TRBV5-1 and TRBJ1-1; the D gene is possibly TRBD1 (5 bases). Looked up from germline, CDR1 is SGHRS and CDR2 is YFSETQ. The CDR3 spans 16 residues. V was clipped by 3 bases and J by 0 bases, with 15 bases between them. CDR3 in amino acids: CASSSTDSRLNTEAFF. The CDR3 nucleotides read TGCGCCAGCAGCTCCACCGACAGTAGGCTGAACACTGAAGCTTTCTTT.

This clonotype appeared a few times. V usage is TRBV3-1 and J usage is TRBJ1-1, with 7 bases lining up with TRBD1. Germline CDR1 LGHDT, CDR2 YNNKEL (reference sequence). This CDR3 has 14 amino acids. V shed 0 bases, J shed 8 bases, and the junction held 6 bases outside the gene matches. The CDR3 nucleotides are TGTGCCAGCAGCCAAGATCTCGGCAGGGGGGAAGCTTTCTTT. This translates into CASSQDLGRGEAFF.

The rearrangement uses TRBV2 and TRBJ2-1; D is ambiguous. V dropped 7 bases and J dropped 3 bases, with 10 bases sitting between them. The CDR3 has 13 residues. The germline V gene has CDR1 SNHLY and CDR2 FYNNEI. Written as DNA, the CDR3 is TGTGCCAGCACTAAGGGAATCTACAATGAGCAGTTCTTC. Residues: CASTKGIYNEQFF. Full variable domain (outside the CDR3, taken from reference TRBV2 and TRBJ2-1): EPEVTQTPSHQVTQMGQEVILRCVPISNHLYFYWYRQILGQKVEFLVSFYNNEISEKSEIFDDQFSVERPDGSNFTLKIRSTKLEDSAMYFCASTKGIYNEQFFGPGTRLTVL.

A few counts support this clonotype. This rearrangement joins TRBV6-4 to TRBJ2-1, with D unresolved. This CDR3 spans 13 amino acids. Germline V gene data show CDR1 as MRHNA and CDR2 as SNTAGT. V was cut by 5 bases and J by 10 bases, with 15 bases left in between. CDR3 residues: CASSYLTAPEQFF. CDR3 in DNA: TGTGCCAGCAGTTACCTCACCGCGCCCGAGCAGTTCTTC.

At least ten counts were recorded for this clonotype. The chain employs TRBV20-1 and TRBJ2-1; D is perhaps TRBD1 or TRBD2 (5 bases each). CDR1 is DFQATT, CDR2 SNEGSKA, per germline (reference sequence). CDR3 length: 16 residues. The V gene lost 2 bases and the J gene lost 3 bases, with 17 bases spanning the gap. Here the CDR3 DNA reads TGCAGTGCTAGACCGGTTTTGGGGGAGAGCTACAATGAGCAGTTCTTC. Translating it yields CSARPVLGESYNEQFF.

CDR3 sequence: CSVAVRVYTEAFF. DNA of the CDR3: TGCAGCGTTGCTGTGCGGGTCTACACTGAAGCTTTCTTT. The gene calls are TRBV29-1 and TRBJ1-1; D is unresolved. The CDR3 consists of 13 residues. V was trimmed by 4 bases and J by 3 bases, leaving 12 bases between them. Per the germline V gene, CDR1 is SQVTM and CDR2 is ANQGSEA.

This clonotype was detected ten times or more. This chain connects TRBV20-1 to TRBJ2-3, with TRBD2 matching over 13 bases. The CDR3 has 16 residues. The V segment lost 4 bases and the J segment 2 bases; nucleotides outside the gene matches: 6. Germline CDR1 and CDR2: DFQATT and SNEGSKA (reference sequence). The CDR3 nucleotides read TGCAGTGCTAACCACGGACTAGCGGGAGTCACAGATACGCAGTATTTT. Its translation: CSANHGLAGVTDTQYF.

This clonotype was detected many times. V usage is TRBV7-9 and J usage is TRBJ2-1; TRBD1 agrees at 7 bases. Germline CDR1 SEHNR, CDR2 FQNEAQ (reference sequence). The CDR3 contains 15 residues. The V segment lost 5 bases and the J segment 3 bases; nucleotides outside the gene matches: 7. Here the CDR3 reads CASSQTRDSYNEQFF. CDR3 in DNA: TGTGCCAGCAGCCAAACCCGGGACAGCTACAATGAGCAGTTCTTC. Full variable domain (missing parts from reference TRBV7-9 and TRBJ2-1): DTGVSQNPRHKITKRGQNVTFRCDPISEHNRLYWYRQTLGQGPEFLTYFQNEAQLEKSRLLSDRFSAERPKGSFSTLEIQRTEQGDSAMYLCASSQTRDSYNEQFFGPGTRLTVL.

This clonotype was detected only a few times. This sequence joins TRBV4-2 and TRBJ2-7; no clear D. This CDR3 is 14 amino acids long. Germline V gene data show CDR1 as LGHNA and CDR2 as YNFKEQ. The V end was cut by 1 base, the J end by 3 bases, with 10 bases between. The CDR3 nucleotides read TGTGCCAGCAGCCAAGCGAACGACTTCTACGAGCAGTACTTC. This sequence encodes CASSQANDFYEQYF.

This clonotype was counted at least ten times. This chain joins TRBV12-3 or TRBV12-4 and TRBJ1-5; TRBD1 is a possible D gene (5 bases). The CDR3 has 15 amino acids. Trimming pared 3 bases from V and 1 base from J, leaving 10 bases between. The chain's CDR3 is CASSFMGDSNQPQHF. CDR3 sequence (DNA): TGTGCCAGCAGTTTTATGGGGGACAGCAATCAGCCCCAGCATTTT.

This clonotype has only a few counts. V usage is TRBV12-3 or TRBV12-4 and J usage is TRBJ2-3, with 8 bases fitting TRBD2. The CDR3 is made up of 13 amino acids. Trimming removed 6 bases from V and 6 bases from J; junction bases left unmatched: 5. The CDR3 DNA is TGTGCCAGCAGCCGACTAGCGCTGGATACGCAGTATTTT. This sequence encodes CASSRLALDTQYF.

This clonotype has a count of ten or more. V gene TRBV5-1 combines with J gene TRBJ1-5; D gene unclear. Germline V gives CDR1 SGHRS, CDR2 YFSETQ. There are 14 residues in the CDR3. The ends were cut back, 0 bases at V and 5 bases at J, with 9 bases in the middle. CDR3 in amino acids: CASSLESLDQPQHF. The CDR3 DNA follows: TGCGCCAGCAGCTTGGAATCATTAGATCAGCCCCAGCATTTT.

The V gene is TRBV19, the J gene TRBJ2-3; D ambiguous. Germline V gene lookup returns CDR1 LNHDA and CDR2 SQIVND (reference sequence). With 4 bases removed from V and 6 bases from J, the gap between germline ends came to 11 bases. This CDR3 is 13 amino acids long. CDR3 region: CASSTLPGDTQYF. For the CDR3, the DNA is TGTGCCAGTAGTACCCTCCCCGGGGATACGCAGTATTTT.

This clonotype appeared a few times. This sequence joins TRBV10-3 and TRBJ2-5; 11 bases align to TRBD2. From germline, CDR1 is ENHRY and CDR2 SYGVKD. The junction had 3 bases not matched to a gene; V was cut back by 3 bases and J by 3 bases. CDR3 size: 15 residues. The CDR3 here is CAISDPGLAEETQYF. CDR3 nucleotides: TGTGCCATCAGTGACCCGGGACTAGCGGAAGAGACCCAGTACTTC.

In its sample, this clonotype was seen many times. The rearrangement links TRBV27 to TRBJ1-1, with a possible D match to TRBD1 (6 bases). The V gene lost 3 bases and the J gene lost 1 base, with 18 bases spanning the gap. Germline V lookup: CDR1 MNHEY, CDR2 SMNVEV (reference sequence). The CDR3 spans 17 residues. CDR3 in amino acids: CASSLLTGLRGNTEAFF. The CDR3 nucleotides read TGTGCCAGCAGTTTGTTGACAGGCCTGAGGGGGAACACTGAAGCTTTCTTT.

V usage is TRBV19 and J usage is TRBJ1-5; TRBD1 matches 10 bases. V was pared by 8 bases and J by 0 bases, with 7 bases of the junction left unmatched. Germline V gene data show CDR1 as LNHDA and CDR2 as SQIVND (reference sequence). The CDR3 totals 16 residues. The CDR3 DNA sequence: TGTGCCAGTCGGACAGGGGGGGTATATAGCAATCAGCCCCAGCATTTT. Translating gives CASRTGGVYSNQPQHF. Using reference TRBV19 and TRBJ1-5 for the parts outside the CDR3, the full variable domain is DGGITQSPKYLFRKEGQNVTLSCEQNLNHDAMYWYRQDPGQGLRLIYYSQIVNDFQKGDIAEGYSVSREKKESFPLTVTSAQKNPTAFYLCASRTGGVYSNQPQHFGDGTRLSIL.